The TCR beta chain under discussion was sequenced for a study of shared clonotypes between healthy human individuals. Sequencing was performed with immunoSEQ multiplex PCR; in TCRdb, only in-frame clones are kept and a portion is missing. The sample contains about 1.5 million clones, about 98% of which appear only once. CDR1 is LNHNV, CDR2 YYDKDF, per germline (reference sequence). Germline trimming cut 1 base from V and 10 bases from J; bases unmatched to any gene: 6. The CDR3 is made up of 16 amino acids. V usage is TRBV15 and J usage is TRBJ2-1, with TRBD2 matching 14 bases. The TCR sequence derives from a man younger than 45 in good health. Sequences were obtained from naive CD4+ T cells sorted from blood. Subset here: CD45RA+ positively selected. The CDR3 loop reads CATSRGGTSGREEQFF. The CDR3 nucleotides are TGTGCCACCAGCAGAGGGGGGACTAGCGGGAGAGAGGAGCAGTTCTTC.